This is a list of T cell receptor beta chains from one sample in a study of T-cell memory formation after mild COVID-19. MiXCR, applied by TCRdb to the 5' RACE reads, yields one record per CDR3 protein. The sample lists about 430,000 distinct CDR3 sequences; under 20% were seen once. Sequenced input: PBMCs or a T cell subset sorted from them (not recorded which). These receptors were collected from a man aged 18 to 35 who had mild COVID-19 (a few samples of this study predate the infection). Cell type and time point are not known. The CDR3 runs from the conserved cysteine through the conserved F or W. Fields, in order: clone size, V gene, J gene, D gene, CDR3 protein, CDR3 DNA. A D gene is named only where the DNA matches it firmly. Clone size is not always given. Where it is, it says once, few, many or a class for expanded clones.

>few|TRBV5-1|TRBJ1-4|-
CASSRGGTNEKLFF
TGCGCCAGCAGTCGCGGGGGAACTAATGAAAAACTGTTTTTT
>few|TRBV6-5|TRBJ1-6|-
CASSYSTGVSGNSPLHF
TGTGCCAGCAGTTACTCGACCGGGGTCAGTGGTAATTCACCCCTCCACTTT
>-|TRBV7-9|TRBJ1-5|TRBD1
CASSAPGQGFGQPQHF
TGTGCCAGCAGCGCCCCGGGACAGGGGTTTGGACAGCCCCAGCATTTT
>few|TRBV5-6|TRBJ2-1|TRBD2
CASSSGERGVNEQFF
TGTGCCAGCAGCTCGGGGGAGCGGGGGGTCAATGAGCAGTTCTTC
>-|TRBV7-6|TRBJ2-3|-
CASSPRDISTQYF
TGTGCCAGCAGCCCACGGGACATTAGTACGCAGTATTTT
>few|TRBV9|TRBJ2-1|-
CASSVSDYNEQFF
TGTGCCAGCAGCGTCTCCGACTACAATGAGCAGTTCTTC
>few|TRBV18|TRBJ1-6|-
CASSSDSSPLHF
TGTGCCAGCTCATCGGACAGTTCACCCCTCCACTTT
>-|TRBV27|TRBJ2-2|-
CASSALFITGELFF
TGTGCCAGCAGCGCCCTTTTTATTACCGGGGAGCTGTTTTTT
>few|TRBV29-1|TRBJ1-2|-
CSVEDNSYGYTF
TGCAGCGTTGAAGATAACAGCTATGGCTACACCTTC
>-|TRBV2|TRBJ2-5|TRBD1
CASRPRQGPETQYF
TGTGCCAGCAGACCACGACAGGGACCGGAGACCCAGTACTTC
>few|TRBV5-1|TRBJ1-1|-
CASTRSQGITEAFF
TGCGCCAGCACCCGAAGTCAGGGAATCACTGAAGCTTTCTTT
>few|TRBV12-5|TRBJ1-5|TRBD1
CASGLVIGRDRGRVEQPQHF
TGTGCTAGTGGTTTGGTTATTGGGAGGGACAGGGGGCGGGTAGAGCAGCCCCAGCATTTT
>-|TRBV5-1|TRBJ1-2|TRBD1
CASSWDRGLRGYTF
TGCGCCAGCAGCTGGGACAGGGGGCTAAGAGGCTACACCTTC
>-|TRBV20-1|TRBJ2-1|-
CSARDYSGGVWNEQFF
TGCAGTGCTAGGGATTATAGCGGTGGGGTCTGGAATGAGCAGTTCTTC
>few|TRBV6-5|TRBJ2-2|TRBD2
CASSYWRGVNTGELFF
TGTGCCAGCAGTTACTGGCGGGGGGTGAACACCGGGGAGCTGTTTTTT
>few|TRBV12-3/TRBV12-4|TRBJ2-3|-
CASSLDPGPETDTQYF
TGTGCCAGCAGTCTAGATCCGGGCCCTGAGACAGATACGCAGTATTTT
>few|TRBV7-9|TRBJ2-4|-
CASTQDRTTGIQYF
TGTGCCAGCACCCAAGACAGGACGACAGGCATTCAGTACTTC
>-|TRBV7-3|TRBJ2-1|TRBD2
CASSHGLAGAAEEQFF
TGTGCCAGCAGCCATGGACTAGCGGGGGCCGCCGAGGAGCAGTTCTTC
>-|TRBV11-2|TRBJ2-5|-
CASSPPGSGLKETQYF
TGTGCCAGCAGCCCCCCGGGCAGCGGGCTAAAAGAGACCCAGTACTTC
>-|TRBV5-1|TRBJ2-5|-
CASSFQGSGETQYF
TGCGCCAGCAGCTTTCAGGGATCGGGTGAGACCCAGTACTTC
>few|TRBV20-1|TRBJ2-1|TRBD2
CSARDPSGDWQFF
TGCAGTGCTAGAGATCCTAGCGGGGATTGGCAGTTCTTC
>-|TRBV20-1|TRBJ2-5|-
CSARSDSKETQYF
TGCAGTGCTAGATCGGACTCAAAAGAGACCCAGTACTTC